The 16 T cell receptor beta chains given below trace back to one sample, sequenced in a study of shared clonotypes between healthy human individuals. The data were produced by immunoSEQ multiplex PCR, yet TCRdb's version contains in-frame clones alone and is incomplete. The sample shows about 2 million clones, just under 95% of them seen only once. CD8 cells regarded as naive lacked CD45RO, were positively chosen for CCR7, and omitted terminally differentiated effector memory CD45RA+ cells. The sample comprised naive CD8+ T cells sorted from blood. The receptor source for this set is a man aged 18 to 35 in good health.

For this clone: Other DNA sequences of this sample code for an identical CDR3. The chain has TRBV6-5 and TRBJ2-7; no definite D call. The CDR3 sequence is 13 residues long. From germline, CDR1 is MNHEY and CDR2 SVGAGI. V was cut by 0 bases and J by 0 bases, with 3 bases left in between. The CDR3 DNA sequence: TGTGCCAGCAGTTACTCAGGCTCCTACGAGCAGTACTTC. Its translation: CASSYSGSYEQYF.

The V gene is TRBV7-9, the J gene TRBJ1-4; D might be TRBD1 (5 bases). V lost 1 base and J 7 bases, leaving 7 bases between the germline ends. This CDR3 comprises 13 residues. Germline V gives CDR1 SEHNR, CDR2 FQNEAQ (reference sequence). CDR3 region: CASSLGGTEKLFF. DNA of the CDR3: TGTGCCAGCAGCTTAGGAGGGACTGAAAAACTGTTTTTT.

V and J are TRBV2 and TRBJ1-5; D is undetermined. The CDR3 spans 16 residues. Germline CDR1 is SNHLY and CDR2 is FYNNEI. Trimming removed 6 bases at V and 0 bases at J, with 15 bases between. The CDR3, as DNA: TGTGCCAGCAGGGGAGGTCGGAGTTATAGCAATCAGCCCCAGCATTTT. Translation gives CASRGGRSYSNQPQHF.

The J gene is TRBJ2-7, the V gene TRBV11-2; tentatively, D is TRBD1 or TRBD2 (5 bases each). Germline assignment: CDR1 SGHAT and CDR2 FQNNGV. The CDR3 is 14 residues long. V gave up 3 bases and J gave up 4 bases, with 13 bases separating them. The CDR3 nucleotides read TGTGCCAGCAGCTTCGGGGACCCCGATTACGAGCAGTACTTC. It codes for CASSFGDPDYEQYF.

As concerns this clone: The sample has other DNA sequences that encode this CDR3 too. The gene calls are TRBV30 and TRBJ2-3; no definite D call. Germline V gene data show CDR1 as GTSNPN and CDR2 as SVGIG (reference sequence). The CDR3 sequence is 13 residues long. Trimming shortened V by 0 bases and J by 1 base, and 5 bases separated the two germline ends. CDR3 coding DNA: TGTGCCTGGAGTGTATTAGGCACAGATACGCAGTATTTT. It translates to CAWSVLGTDTQYF.

The chain couples TRBV5-6 to TRBJ1-1; maybe TRBD1 (6 bases). This CDR3 comprises 15 residues. Trimming took off 4 bases at V and 1 base at J, with 14 bases between the two ends. Germline values: CDR1 SGHDT, CDR2 YYEEEE. This CDR3 reads CASSHMGAGNTEAFF. DNA of the CDR3: TGTGCCAGCAGCCACATGGGGGCTGGGAACACTGAAGCTTTCTTT.

The V gene is TRBV6-1, the J gene TRBJ2-7; TRBD1 aligns across 9 bases. Trimming removed 0 bases from V and 1 base from J; junction bases left unmatched: 1. The CDR3 contains 15 residues. Germline assignment: CDR1 MNHNS and CDR2 SASEGT. CDR3 loop: CASSEAGTGSYEQYF. CDR3 nucleotides: TGTGCCAGCAGTGAAGCAGGGACAGGGTCCTACGAGCAGTACTTC.

The chain carries TRBV19 and TRBJ2-7; no reliable D call. Trimming cost V 8 bases and J 5 bases, with 10 bases left between them. The CDR3 spans 11 residues. Per germline, CDR1 LNHDA and CDR2 SQIVND (reference sequence). The CDR3 spells CASRASNEQYF. The CDR3 bases are TGTGCCAGTCGGGCCTCTAACGAGCAGTACTTC. Full variable domain (rest looked up from reference TRBV19 and TRBJ2-7): DGGITQSPKYLFRKEGQNVTLSCEQNLNHDAMYWYRQDPGQGLRLIYYSQIVNDFQKGDIAEGYSVSREKKESFPLTVTSAQKNPTAFYLCASRASNEQYFGPGTRLTVT.

The V and J genes are TRBV27 and TRBJ2-3; 7 bases match TRBD2. J lost 5 bases, V lost 4 bases, and 6 bases had no gene match. Germline CDR1 reads MNHEY; CDR2 reads SMNVEV (reference sequence). CDR3 length equals 14 residues. The CDR3 DNA reads TGTGCCAGCAGTTCCAAGCGGGGTGGAGATACGCAGTATTTT. Protein product: CASSSKRGGDTQYF.

The CDR3 DNA is TGTGCCAGCAGTGAAGAGGGACCGCAGGAGACCCAGTACTTC. This encodes CASSEEGPQETQYF. The J gene is TRBJ2-5, the V gene TRBV6-1; D possibly matches TRBD1 or TRBD2 (5 bases each). Trimming took 1 base from V and 5 from J, leaving 11 bases between them. This CDR3 has 14 amino acids. CDR1 MNHNS and CDR2 SASEGT come from the germline V gene.

The chain is built from TRBV4-1 and TRBJ2-7, with no clear D. The CDR3 runs 13 residues. The V gene's germline CDR1 is MGHRA and CDR2 YSYEKL. Trimming shortened V by 1 base and J by 3 bases, and 7 bases separated the two germline ends. The CDR3 here is CASSQVARYEQYF. The CDR3 nucleotides are TGCGCCAGCAGCCAAGTTGCCCGCTACGAGCAGTACTTC.

Note on this clone: The identical CDR3 is also encoded by other nucleotide sequences in the sample. The chain couples TRBV5-1 to TRBJ2-7; D unresolved. There are 12 residues in the CDR3. CDR1 and CDR2 from the germline V gene are SGHRS and YFSETQ. V lost 6 bases, J lost 1 base, and 8 bases lay in between. The DNA of the CDR3 is TGCGCCAGCAAAGGCGATTCCTACGAGCAGTACTTC. Its protein product is CASKGDSYEQYF. Filled out from reference TRBV5-1 and TRBJ2-7, the complete variable domain reads KAGVTQTPRYLIKTRGQQVTLSCSPISGHRSVSWYQQTPGQGLQFLFEYFSETQRNKGNFPGRFSGRQFSNSRSEMNVSTLELGDSALYLCASKGDSYEQYFGPGTRLTVT.

The V and J genes are TRBV5-5 and TRBJ2-7; no clear D gene. CDR1 is SGHKS, CDR2 YYEKEE, per germline (reference sequence). This CDR3 region has 14 residues. V was shortened by 4 bases and J by 2 bases, with 13 bases between the two germline ends. The CDR3 DNA follows: TGTGCCAGCAGCCCGGAAACACGGGCCTACGAGCAGTACTTC. Translation: CASSPETRAYEQYF.

A single count supports this clone. The chain joins TRBV6-5 to TRBJ1-2; D is ambiguous. The CDR3 totals 14 residues. Between the trimmed V and J ends, which lost 0 bases and 4 bases, there was a span of 9 bases. Germline V lookup: CDR1 MNHEY, CDR2 SVGAGI. CDR3: CASSYSGPSYGYTF. As DNA, the CDR3 is TGTGCCAGCAGTTACTCCGGGCCGTCCTATGGCTACACCTTC.

This chain uses TRBV4-1 with TRBJ2-5, with D hard to call. The CDR3 has 13 residues. Trimming removed 1 base from V and 5 bases from J, with 8 bases in between. Germline CDR1 and CDR2: MGHRA and YSYEKL. The CDR3 loop is CASSQGSFETQYF. CDR3 in DNA: TGCGCCAGCAGCCAAGGAAGTTTCGAGACCCAGTACTTC.

The chain combines TRBV27 with TRBJ2-5, with D hard to call. The CDR3 is made up of 12 amino acids. Trimming cost V 3 bases and J 3 bases, with 5 bases left between them. From germline, CDR1 is MNHEY and CDR2 SMNVEV (reference sequence). As DNA, the CDR3 is TGTGCCAGCAGTTTCCCCAAAGAGACCCAGTACTTC. Protein sequence: CASSFPKETQYF.